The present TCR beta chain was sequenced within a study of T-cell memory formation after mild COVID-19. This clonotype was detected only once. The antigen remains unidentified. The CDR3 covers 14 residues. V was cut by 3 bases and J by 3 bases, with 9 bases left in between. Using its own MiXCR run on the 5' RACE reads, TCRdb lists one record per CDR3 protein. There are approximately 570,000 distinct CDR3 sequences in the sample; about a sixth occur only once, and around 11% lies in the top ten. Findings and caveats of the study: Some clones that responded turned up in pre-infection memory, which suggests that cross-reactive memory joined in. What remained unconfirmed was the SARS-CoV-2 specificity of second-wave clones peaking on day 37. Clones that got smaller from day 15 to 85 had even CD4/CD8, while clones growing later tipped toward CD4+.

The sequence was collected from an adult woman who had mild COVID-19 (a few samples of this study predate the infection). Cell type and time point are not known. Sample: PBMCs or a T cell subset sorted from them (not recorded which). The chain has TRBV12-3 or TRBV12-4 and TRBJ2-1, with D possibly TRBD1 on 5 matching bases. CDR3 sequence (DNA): TGTGCCAGCAGTTTTCAGGGATTCTACAATGAGCAGTTCTTC. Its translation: CASSFQGFYNEQFF.